A single sample is the source of the 9 T cell receptor delta chains below, sequenced in a study of γδ T cells in repeated Plasmodium falciparum infection. Gammadelta T cells were flow-sorted from PBMC into Vgamma9/Vdelta2+ and Vdelta2-negative populations for bulk analysis. TCRdb repeated clone calling on the multiplex PCR reads with CATT. Of tens of thousands of delta-chain clones listed, 0.85% to 1% are singletons. Sequenced: gamma-delta T cells from blood. The receptors derive from a pool of human donors (malaria-infected and uninfected, not separated).

About this clone itself: The TCRdb record carries a much larger clone's protein, which differs from this DNA's translation at residue 19; a read error is the likely cause, and the protein listed here is the DNA translation. V and J are TRDV2 and TRDJ1, with 10 bases fitting TRDD3. The J gene was not available in TCRdb and was assigned here by matching the DNA to germline segments. Losses at the gene ends were 0 bases for V and 3 bases for J; bases not matched to a gene: 30. CDR3 length: 24 amino acids. Germline assignment: CDR1 GEAIGNYY and CDR2 EKD. Here the CDR3 reads CACDTVRPSPSPNWGMGYADKLIF. CDR3 coding DNA: TGTGCCTGTGACACCGTTCGTCCCTCCCCTAGCCCAAACTGGGGGATGGGGTACGCCGATAAACTCATCTTT.

This clone was detected ten times or more. This rearrangement joins TRDV2 to TRDJ1; a possible D gene is TRDD3 (5 bases). V was trimmed by 3 bases and J by 7 bases, leaving 23 bases between them. This CDR3 has 16 residues. CDR1 is GEAIGNYY and CDR2 is EKD in the germline V gene. CDR3 amino acids: CACDPVEGHGVGKLIF. The CDR3 DNA reads TGTGCCTGTGACCCGGTCGAGGGTCATGGGGTAGGTAAACTCATCTTT.

Of note for this clone: The protein recorded in TCRdb matches a much larger clone and deviates from this DNA's translation at residue 12, suggesting a read error; the protein here is obtained by translating the DNA. The chain couples TRDV2 to TRDJ1; the match to TRDD3 covers 9 bases. In the absence of a J gene in TCRdb, the DNA was matched to germline to assign it here. Per germline, CDR1 GEAIGNYY and CDR2 EKD. The length of the CDR3 is 18 residues. J lost 1 base, V lost 0 bases, and 11 bases had no gene match. In DNA form, the CDR3 reads TGTGCCTGTGACACCCTACAGGACTGGGGGAACATCACCGATAAACTCATCTTT. Amino acid sequence: CACDTLQDWGNITDKLIF.

This clone was counted many times. TCRdb's entry gives the protein of a much larger clone, which mismatches this DNA's translation at residue 8, likely from a read error; the protein reported here is translated from the DNA. The J gene is TRDJ1, the V gene TRDV2, with 10 bases lining up with TRDD3. The J gene is absent in TCRdb and was assigned here via DNA matching to germline. The CDR3 has 19 amino acids. CDR1 and CDR2 (germline): GEAIGNYY, EKD. Trimming cost V 3 bases and J 1 base; bases outside gene matches: 16. CDR3 sequence: CACDSVLVPTGGFTDKLIF. The CDR3 nucleotides read TGTGCCTGTGACTCCGTTTTGGTCCCTACTGGGGGATTCACCGATAAACTCATCTTT.

This clone was counted many times. The amino acid sequence in TCRdb belongs to a much larger clone and departs from this DNA's translation at residue 13, likely a sequencing read error; the sequence shown is translated from the DNA. The sample contains more than one DNA sequence encoding this CDR3. This chain connects TRDV2 to TRDJ1, with 8 bases identical to TRDD3. The J gene, absent from TCRdb, was called here by matching the DNA to germline. Germline loops: CDR1 GEAIGNYY, CDR2 EKD. The CDR3 spans 16 residues. CDR3 DNA: TGTGCCTGTGACACACTGGGGGCCCGAGGGGCCGATAGACTCATCTTT. It encodes CACDTLGARGADRLIF.

This clone appeared a few times. The protein that TCRdb holds for this DNA derives from a much larger clone and differs from the translated DNA at residue 10, which likely indicates a read error; the protein shown here is translated from the DNA. The CDR3 region has the DNA TGTGCTCTTGGGAACCTTCCTACAACGGCGGTGGGGGATACCGAGTACACCGATAAACTCATCTTT. It encodes CALGNLPTTAVGDTEYTDKLIF. The V gene is TRDV1, the J gene TRDJ1, with a possible D match to TRDD3 (10 bases). The J gene, left out of TCRdb, was set here by checking the DNA against germline. CDR3 length: 22 amino acids. The V gene's germline CDR1 is TSWWSYY and CDR2 QGS. V lost 5 bases and J 0 bases, leaving 34 bases between the germline ends.

The table lists this clone with many counts. The chain has TRDV2 and TRDJ1; TRDD3 matches at 7 bases. Germline V gene sequence: CDR1 GEAIGNYY, CDR2 EKD. Losses at the gene ends were 0 bases for V and 0 bases for J; bases not matched to a gene: 15. This CDR3 is 19 amino acids long. As DNA, the CDR3 is TGTGCCTGTGACACCGTAGAACTGGGGCCCTATAAGTACACCGATAAACTCATCTTT. This translates into CACDTVELGPYKYTDKLIF.

Concerning this clone itself: The protein that TCRdb holds for this DNA derives from a much larger clone and differs from the translated DNA at residue 3, which likely indicates a read error; the protein shown here is translated from the DNA. This sequence joins TRDV2 and TRDJ1; D unclear. Matching the DNA to germline supplied the J gene, which TCRdb does not give. The CDR3 is 16 residues long. CDR1 is GEAIGNYY and CDR2 is EKD in the germline V gene. The CDR3 loop is CAYDTVGDAYTDKLIF. The CDR3 DNA is TGTGCCTATGACACCGTCGGAGACGCGTACACCGATAAACTCATCTTT.

In regard to this clone: A single base is all that separates this from a far larger clone, so a read error is likely. The same CDR3 can be traced to other DNA sequences in this sample. The chain is built from TRDV2 and TRDJ2; 10 bases align to TRDD3. Assignment of the J gene here rests on matching the DNA to germline, because TCRdb gives none. V lost 3 bases to trimming and J lost 0 bases; unmatched junction nucleotides: 3. CDR1 is GEAIGNYY and CDR2 is EKD in the germline V gene. This CDR3 is built from 16 residues. CDR3 sequence: CACDVLGDTLTAQLFF. The CDR3 DNA is TGTGCCTGTGACGTCCTGGGGGATACTTTGACAGCACAACTCTTCTTT.